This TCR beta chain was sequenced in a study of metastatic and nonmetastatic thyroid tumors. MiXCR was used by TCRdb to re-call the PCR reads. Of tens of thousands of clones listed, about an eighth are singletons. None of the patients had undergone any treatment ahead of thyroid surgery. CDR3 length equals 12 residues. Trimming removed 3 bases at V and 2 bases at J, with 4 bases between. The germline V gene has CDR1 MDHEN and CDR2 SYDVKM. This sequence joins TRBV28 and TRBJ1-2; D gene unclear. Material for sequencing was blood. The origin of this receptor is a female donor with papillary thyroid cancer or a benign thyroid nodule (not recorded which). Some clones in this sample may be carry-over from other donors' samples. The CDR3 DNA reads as TGTGCCAGCAGTTTGCAGAACTATGGCTACACCTTC. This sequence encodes CASSLQNYGYTF.